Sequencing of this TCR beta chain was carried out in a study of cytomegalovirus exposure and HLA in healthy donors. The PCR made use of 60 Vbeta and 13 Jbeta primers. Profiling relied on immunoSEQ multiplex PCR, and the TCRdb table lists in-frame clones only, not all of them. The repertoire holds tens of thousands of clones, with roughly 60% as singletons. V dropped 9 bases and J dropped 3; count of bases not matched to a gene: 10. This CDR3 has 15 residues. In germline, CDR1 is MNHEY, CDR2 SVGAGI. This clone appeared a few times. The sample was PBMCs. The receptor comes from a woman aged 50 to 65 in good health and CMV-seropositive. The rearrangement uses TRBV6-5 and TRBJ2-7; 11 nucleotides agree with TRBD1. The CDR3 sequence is CASGETGTGGYEQYF. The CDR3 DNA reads TGTGCCAGTGGAGAAACCGGGACAGGGGGCTACGAGCAGTACTTC.